The present TCR beta chain was sequenced within a study of PD-1 blockade in mismatch repair-deficient tumors. The wider study: Patients had fewer than 15 mismatch repair-deficient cancer types and were previously treated and progressing.

Whole-study results and caveats: Tumor-resident clones, often absent from pretreatment blood, expanded after pembrolizumab and then contracted.

Three pembrolizumab responders had their TCRs sequenced. Germline V gene lookup returns CDR1 LNHNV and CDR2 YYDKDF (reference sequence). This CDR3 comprises 14 residues. Trimming pared 4 bases from V and 0 bases from J, leaving 8 bases between. Sequenced by immunoSEQ multiplex PCR; TCRdb stores in-frame clones only, minus some. Here the sample spans around 51,000 clones, approximately 81% being singletons. Notes on this clone: What it recognizes is unknown.

The sequences come from peripheral blood, collected around 19 weeks after starting pembrolizumab. V and J are TRBV15 and TRBJ2-3, with unresolved D. The TCR sequence derives from an adult with mismatch repair-deficient cancer. In DNA form, the CDR3 reads TGTGCCACCAGCACCCCCCGGAGCACAGATACGCAGTATTTT. It yields the protein CATSTPRSTDTQYF. Drawing the rest from reference TRBV15 and TRBJ2-3, the complete variable domain is DAMVIQNPRYQVTQFGKPVTLSCSQTLNHNVMYWYQQKSSQAPKLLFHYYDKDFNNEADTPDNFQSRRPNTSFCFLDIRSPGLGDTAMYLCATSTPRSTDTQYFGPGTRLTVL.